In this sample, the clone carrying this T cell receptor (beta chain) is medium-sized (0.01 to 0.1%). TCRdb re-derived calls from the PCR reads in MiXCR, one entry per CDR3 protein. The sample comprises under 6,000 distinct CDR3 sequences, approximately 32% of which are singletons, and 28% rests with the top ten. The germline V gene has CDR1 MGHDK and CDR2 SYGVNS. The CDR3 extends over 14 amino acids. Trimming pared 5 bases from V and 4 bases from J, leaving 11 bases between. The sample comes from a study of immune characterization of retroperitoneal liposarcoma. This TCR derives from a female donor with retroperitoneal liposarcoma. Material for sequencing was tumor tissue. The V call is TRBV25-1, the J call TRBJ1-4; D gene ambiguous. This CDR3 is CASSSGGSNEKLFF. CDR3 sequence (DNA): TGTGCCAGCAGTTCGGGAGGAAGTAATGAAAAACTGTTTTTT.